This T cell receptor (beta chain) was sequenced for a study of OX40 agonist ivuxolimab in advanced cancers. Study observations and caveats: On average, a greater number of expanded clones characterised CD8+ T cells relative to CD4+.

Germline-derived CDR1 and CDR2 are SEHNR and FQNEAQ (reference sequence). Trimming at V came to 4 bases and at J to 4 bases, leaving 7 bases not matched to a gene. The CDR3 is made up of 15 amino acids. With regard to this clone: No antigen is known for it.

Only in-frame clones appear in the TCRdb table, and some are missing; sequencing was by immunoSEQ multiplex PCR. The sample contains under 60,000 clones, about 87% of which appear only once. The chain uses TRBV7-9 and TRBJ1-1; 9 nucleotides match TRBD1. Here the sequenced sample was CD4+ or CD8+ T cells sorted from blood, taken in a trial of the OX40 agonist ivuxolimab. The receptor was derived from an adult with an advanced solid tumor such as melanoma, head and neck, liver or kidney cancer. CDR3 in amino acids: CASSSSGTGLTEAFF. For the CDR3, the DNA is TGTGCCAGCAGCTCATCCGGGACAGGGCTCACTGAAGCTTTCTTT.